The subject of this entry is one TCR beta chain. Its antigen is undetermined. With V trimmed by 1 base and J by 8 bases, 8 bases remained unmatched. The CDR3 sequence is 15 residues long. Per the germline V gene, CDR1 is SGHTA and CDR2 is FQGNSA. TCRdb reprocessed the 5' RACE reads with MiXCR, giving one entry per CDR3 protein. The table includes 570,000 or so distinct CDR3 sequences, 7.5% to 10% detected once. This specimen belongs to a study of identical twins. Study-level results: Those out-of-frame alpha sequences shared by twins showed an excess of low generation probability. The abundant beta clonotypes from cord blood had fewer insertions, and memory repertoires had none of this.

Donors were all healthy Caucasians. The same data also contributed to another study, on yellow fever vaccine responses in identical twins.

The rearrangement links TRBV7-2 to TRBJ1-3; TRBD1 aligns across 7 bases. The TCR sequence derives from a woman in her late teens or twenties in good health. Sequencing was performed on PBMCs. CDR3 DNA: TGTGCCAGCAGCTTAGTTTTCCGACAGGGAGACACCATATATTTT. Translation gives CASSLVFRQGDTIYF.